This is a list of T cell receptor beta chains from one sample in a study of blood T cell repertoires in COVID-19. Clones were sequenced by immunoSEQ multiplex PCR, and TCRdb holds only the in-frame ones, with some missing. The table shows about 280,000 clones, with approximately 91% occurring only once. The sequenced sample consisted of PBMCs or T cells enriched from blood (not recorded which). These receptors all come from a young woman who had recovered from COVID-19. Both conserved end residues are part of each CDR3. Fields, in order: V gene, clone size, CDR3 length, J gene, D gene, CDR3 protein, CDR3 DNA. The D gene is left open where the match is weak. The size entry is marked missing in some rows and otherwise reads once, few, many or a size class.

V: TRBV18; size: NA; length: 13; J: TRBJ2-3; D: NA; CDR3: CASAGISTDTQYF; DNA: TGTGCCAGCGCAGGGATTAGCACAGATACGCAGTATTTT
V: TRBV5-8; size: NA; length: 14; J: TRBJ2-7; D: NA; CDR3: CASSLLAGEGVQYF; DNA: TGTGCCAGCAGCTTGCTCGCAGGGGAGGGGGTGCAGTACTTC
V: TRBV2; size: few; length: 13; J: TRBJ1-4; D: NA; CDR3: CASSPAGLEKLFF; DNA: TGTGCCAGCAGTCCAGCAGGGTTGGAAAAACTGTTTTTT
V: TRBV27; size: NA; length: 15; J: TRBJ2-7; D: TRBD2; CDR3: CASSPLAGGPYEQYF; DNA: TGTGCCAGCAGTCCCCTAGCGGGGGGACCCTACGAGCAGTACTTC
V: TRBV7-3; size: NA; length: 16; J: TRBJ2-1; D: NA; CDR3: CASSLRGSGAYNEQFF; DNA: TGTGCCAGCAGCTTAAGGGGTAGCGGAGCATACAATGAGCAGTTCTTC
V: TRBV7-9; size: NA; length: 15; J: TRBJ2-1; D: NA; CDR3: CASSPGRGSYNEQFF; DNA: TGTGCCAGCAGCCCCGGACGGGGGTCCTACAATGAGCAGTTCTTC
V: TRBV5-4; size: once; length: 14; J: TRBJ1-4; D: NA; CDR3: CASSLVGAGEKLFF; DNA: TGTGCCAGCAGCTTGGTAGGGGCTGGAGAAAAACTGTTTTTT
V: TRBV18; size: NA; length: 16; J: TRBJ2-1; D: NA; CDR3: CASSRNLDFSYNEQFF; DNA: TGTGCCAGCTCCCGAAATCTGGACTTTTCCTACAATGAGCAGTTCTTC
V: TRBV6-2/TRBV6-3; size: few; length: 19; J: TRBJ2-2; D: TRBD2; CDR3: CASSDPTGGRAPGTGELFF; DNA: TGTGCCAGCAGTGACCCGACTGGCGGGAGGGCCCCGGGCACCGGGGAGCTGTTTTTT
V: TRBV27; size: NA; length: 13; J: TRBJ2-2; D: TRBD1; CDR3: CASRTGLTGELFF; DNA: TGTGCCAGCAGGACAGGGCTCACCGGGGAGCTGTTTTTT
V: TRBV27; size: NA; length: 15; J: TRBJ1-2; D: TRBD1; CDR3: CASTLRQGARYGYTF; DNA: TGTGCCAGCACCCTCCGACAGGGGGCACGGTATGGCTACACCTTC
V: TRBV30; size: NA; length: 14; J: TRBJ1-2; D: NA; CDR3: CAWSRRGRMNGYTF; DNA: TGTGCCTGGAGTCGCAGGGGAAGAATGAATGGCTACACCTTC
V: TRBV28; size: NA; length: 19; J: TRBJ2-1; D: TRBD2; CDR3: CASSPGLAGGFSSYNEQFF; DNA: TGTGCCAGCAGTCCTGGACTAGCGGGGGGATTTAGCTCCTACAATGAGCAGTTCTTC
V: TRBV14; size: NA; length: 16; J: TRBJ2-7; D: NA; CDR3: CASSQGPGFGSYEQYF; DNA: TGTGCCAGCAGCCAAGGCCCGGGATTCGGGTCCTACGAGCAGTACTTC
V: TRBV4-1; size: NA; length: 15; J: TRBJ2-7; D: TRBD2; CDR3: CASSQDQRLAREQYF; DNA: TGCGCCAGCAGCCAAGATCAACGACTAGCGCGCGAGCAGTACTTC
V: TRBV4-1; size: NA; length: 16; J: TRBJ1-6; D: NA; CDR3: CASSNTITGNGSPLHF; DNA: TGCGCCAGCAGCAATACCATTACAGGGAATGGTTCACCCCTCCACTTT
V: TRBV19; size: few; length: 14; J: TRBJ1-2; D: TRBD1; CDR3: CASSNQQGGYGYTF; DNA: TGTGCCAGTAGTAACCAACAGGGGGGTTATGGCTACACCTTC
V: TRBV9; size: NA; length: 20; J: TRBJ2-2; D: NA; CDR3: CASSVVIVDYGSANTGELFF; DNA: TGTGCCAGCAGCGTAGTGATCGTGGATTATGGCAGCGCGAACACCGGGGAGCTGTTTTTT
V: TRBV12-3/TRBV12-4; size: NA; length: 13; J: TRBJ1-2; D: NA; CDR3: CASSLGQPYGYTF; DNA: TGTGCCAGCAGCCTCGGACAGCCTTATGGCTACACCTTC
V: TRBV6-2/TRBV6-3; size: few; length: 16; J: TRBJ2-1; D: TRBD2; CDR3: CASSTQRGLPYNEQFF; DNA: TGTGCCAGCAGTACCCAAAGGGGACTACCCTACAATGAGCAGTTCTTC
V: TRBV28; size: NA; length: 12; J: TRBJ1-5; D: NA; CDR3: CASNENNQPQHF; DNA: TGTGCCAGCAATGAGAACAATCAGCCCCAGCATTTT
V: TRBV4-3; size: NA; length: 16; J: TRBJ1-2; D: TRBD1; CDR3: CASSQDARTGVSGYTF; DNA: TGCGCCAGCAGCCAAGACGCAAGGACAGGGGTATCTGGCTACACCTTC
V: TRBV29-1; size: few; length: 12; J: TRBJ1-1; D: TRBD1; CDR3: CSVNTGGTEAFF; DNA: TGCAGCGTTAATACAGGGGGCACTGAAGCTTTCTTT
V: TRBV27; size: NA; length: 13; J: TRBJ1-2; D: NA; CDR3: CASSIQGVNGYTF; DNA: TGTGCCAGCAGTATACAGGGAGTAAATGGCTACACCTTC
V: TRBV18; size: NA; length: 15; J: TRBJ1-2; D: NA; CDR3: CASSPGVGQYYGYTF; DNA: TGTGCCAGCTCACCAGGGGTCGGACAGTACTATGGCTACACCTTC
V: TRBV6-5; size: NA; length: 15; J: TRBJ1-6; D: TRBD1; CDR3: CASSTRTGDNSPLHF; DNA: TGTGCCAGCAGTACGAGGACAGGGGATAATTCACCCCTCCACTTT
V: TRBV28; size: NA; length: 18; J: TRBJ1-1; D: TRBD1; CDR3: CASSLLGTGRGTNTEAFF; DNA: TGTGCCAGCAGTTTACTCGGGACAGGGAGGGGTACGAACACTGAAGCTTTCTTT
V: TRBV7-9; size: NA; length: 16; J: TRBJ1-3; D: NA; CDR3: CASSSSPLSSGNTIYF; DNA: TGTGCCAGCAGCTCCTCGCCCCTCAGCTCTGGAAACACCATATATTTT
V: TRBV28; size: NA; length: 15; J: TRBJ2-1; D: NA; CDR3: CASSLRPRAPGEQFF; DNA: TGTGCCAGCAGTTTAAGGCCCAGGGCCCCTGGTGAGCAGTTCTTC
V: TRBV5-1; size: few; length: 19; J: TRBJ2-3; D: TRBD2; CDR3: CASSKGLAGGPQGDLAQYF; DNA: TGCGCCAGCAGCAAGGGACTAGCGGGAGGCCCTCAAGGGGATTTGGCGCAGTATTTT
V: TRBV10-3; size: NA; length: 17; J: TRBJ2-1; D: NA; CDR3: CAISEFPDHRDDNEQFF; DNA: TGTGCCATCAGTGAGTTCCCAGACCACCGGGATGACAATGAGCAGTTCTTC
V: TRBV15; size: NA; length: 19; J: TRBJ1-1; D: TRBD1; CDR3: CATSGLGQGGDQRWTEAFF; DNA: TGTGCCACCAGCGGCCTCGGACAGGGTGGAGATCAAAGGTGGACTGAAGCTTTCTTT
V: TRBV9; size: NA; length: 15; J: TRBJ1-1; D: NA; CDR3: CASSVEGHRGTEAFF; DNA: TGTGCCAGCAGCGTAGAAGGCCATCGGGGCACTGAAGCTTTCTTT
V: TRBV28; size: NA; length: 14; J: TRBJ1-4; D: NA; CDR3: CASSLGGDGEKLFF; DNA: TGTGCCAGCAGTTTAGGGGGGGATGGTGAAAAACTGTTTTTT
V: TRBV20-1; size: NA; length: 14; J: TRBJ1-5; D: TRBD1; CDR3: CSASATGGDQPQHF; DNA: TGCAGTGCTAGTGCGACAGGGGGCGATCAGCCCCAGCATTTT
V: TRBV13; size: NA; length: 17; J: TRBJ2-2; D: NA; CDR3: CASSPGDRGKYTGELFF; DNA: TGTGCCAGCAGCCCGGGGGACCGCGGTAAATACACCGGGGAGCTGTTTTTT
V: TRBV9; size: NA; length: 16; J: TRBJ2-1; D: TRBD2; CDR3: CASSVGAGKSYNEQFF; DNA: TGTGCCAGCAGCGTCGGAGCGGGGAAATCCTACAATGAGCAGTTCTTC
V: TRBV29-1; size: NA; length: 14; J: TRBJ1-5; D: TRBD1; CDR3: CSVVTGSLSQPQHF; DNA: TGCAGCGTTGTGACAGGGAGCCTTAGTCAGCCCCAGCATTTT
V: TRBV25-1; size: NA; length: 13; J: TRBJ1-1; D: NA; CDR3: CASSESSGAEAFF; DNA: TGTGCCAGCAGTGAATCGTCTGGAGCGGAAGCTTTCTTT
V: TRBV5-1; size: NA; length: 16; J: TRBJ1-1; D: TRBD1; CDR3: CASSLDGQGHFSEAFF; DNA: TGCGCCAGCAGCTTGGACGGACAGGGCCATTTCTCTGAAGCTTTCTTT
V: TRBV5-5; size: NA; length: 15; J: TRBJ1-6; D: NA; CDR3: CASTPLSSYNSPLHF; DNA: TGTGCCAGCACCCCCCTCAGCTCCTATAATTCACCCCTCCACTTT
V: TRBV10-3; size: NA; length: 14; J: TRBJ1-1; D: TRBD1; CDR3: CAISITGGGSEAFF; DNA: TGTGCCATCAGTATTACAGGGGGCGGGTCTGAAGCTTTCTTT
V: TRBV11-2; size: NA; length: 15; J: TRBJ1-2; D: TRBD1; CDR3: CASSLVGTGPHGYTF; DNA: TGTGCCAGCAGCTTAGTCGGGACAGGGCCCCATGGCTACACCTTC
V: TRBV11-1; size: NA; length: 16; J: TRBJ2-7; D: NA; CDR3: CASSLEGGTAGYEQYF; DNA: TGTGCCAGCAGCTTAGAGGGGGGGACCGCCGGTTACGAGCAGTACTTC
V: TRBV25-1; size: NA; length: 11; J: TRBJ1-2; D: NA; CDR3: CASSDMRRYTF; DNA: TGTGCCAGCAGTGATATGCGGCGCTACACCTTC